The T cell receptor (beta chain) under discussion was sequenced for a study of regulatory T cells in long-lasting Graves disease. As for time point: persistent/refractory GD, antithyroid drugs over 5 years with positive TRAb. From RNA extracted from PBMCs, the TCR library was made. This clonotype was recorded only once. Its cognate antigen is unknown. One end of the junction varies from germline; a read error may be responsible. Study-wide results and caveats: Sharing of public clonotypes was greater in persistent patients (about 3,000) than in new patients (around 890).

Arm-PCR of CDR3 regions and iRepertoire HTBI primers were used to build TCR beta libraries. TCRdb re-called the multiplex PCR reads with MiXCR, one entry per CDR3 protein. The sample consists of hundreds of thousands of distinct CDR3 sequences, roughly a fifth of them appearing once. The sequence was collected from a female donor with Graves disease. The sequenced sample was peripheral blood mononuclear cells (PBMCs), obtained when the disease was refractory, from a patient treated with antithyroid drugs.

The CDR3 sequence: CAGSILPGTTSNQPQHF. The CDR3 nucleotides read TGTGCCGGTAGTATCTTGCCAGGGACTACTAGCAATCAGCCCCAGCATTTT. The chain combines TRBV19 with TRBJ1-5; TRBD1 is a possible D gene (5 bases). This CDR3 is built from 17 residues. CDR1 is LNHDA, CDR2 SQIVND, per germline (reference sequence). Full variable domain (outside the CDR3, taken from reference TRBV19 and TRBJ1-5): DGGITQSPKYLFRKEGQNVTLSCEQNLNHDAMYWYRQDPGQGLRLIYYSQIVNDFQKGDIAEGYSVSREKKESFPLTVTSAQKNPTAFYLCAGSILPGTTSNQPQHFGDGTRLSIL.